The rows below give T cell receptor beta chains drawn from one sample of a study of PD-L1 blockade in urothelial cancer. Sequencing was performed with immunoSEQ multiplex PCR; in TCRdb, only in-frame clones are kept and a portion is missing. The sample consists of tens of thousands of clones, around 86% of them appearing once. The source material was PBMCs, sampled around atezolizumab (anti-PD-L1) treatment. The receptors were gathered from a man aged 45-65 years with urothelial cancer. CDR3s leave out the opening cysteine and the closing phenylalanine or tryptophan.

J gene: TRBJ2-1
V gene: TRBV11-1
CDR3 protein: ASSTGLAGGLYNEQF

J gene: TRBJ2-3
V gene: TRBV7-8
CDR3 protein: ASSLGAFAQY

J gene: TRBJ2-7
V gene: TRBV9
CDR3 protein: ASSPELAGPWYEQY

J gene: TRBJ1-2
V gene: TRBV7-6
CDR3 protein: ASSLGGTGGVGYGYT

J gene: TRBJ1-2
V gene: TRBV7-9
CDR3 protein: ASSVGQPNYGYT

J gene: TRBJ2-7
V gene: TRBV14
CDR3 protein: ASSQVNMVGASYEQY

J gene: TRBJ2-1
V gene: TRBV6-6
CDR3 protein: ASSSRESSYNEQF

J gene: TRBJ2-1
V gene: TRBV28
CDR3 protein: ASSLQDRVFSEQF

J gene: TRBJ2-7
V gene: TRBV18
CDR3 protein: ASSPPTGGPYEQY

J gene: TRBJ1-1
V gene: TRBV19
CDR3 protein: ASSTWGHTEAF

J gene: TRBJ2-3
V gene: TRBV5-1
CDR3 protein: ASSLAGTSSDTQY

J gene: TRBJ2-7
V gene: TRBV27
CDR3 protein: ASSLSFGGGRGRREY

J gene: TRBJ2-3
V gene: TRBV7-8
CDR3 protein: ASSSPGHLGLAGDYTDTQY

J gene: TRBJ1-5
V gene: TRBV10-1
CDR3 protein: ASSETGNPGNQPQH

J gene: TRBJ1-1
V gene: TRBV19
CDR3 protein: ASSKGSWTGLTEAF

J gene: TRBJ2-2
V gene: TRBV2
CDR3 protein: ASMSGTSTRELF

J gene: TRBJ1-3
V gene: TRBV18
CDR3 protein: ASSPLLGASGNTIY

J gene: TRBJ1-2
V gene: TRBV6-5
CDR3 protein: ASSYRQANYGYT

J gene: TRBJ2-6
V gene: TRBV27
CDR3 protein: ASSSSSGHLRTGANVLT

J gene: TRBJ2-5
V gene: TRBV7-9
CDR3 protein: ASSLGGGVGTQY

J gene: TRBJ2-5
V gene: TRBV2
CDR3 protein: ASRAGTGETQY

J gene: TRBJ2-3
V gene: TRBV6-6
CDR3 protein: ASSYSTSDGTDTQY

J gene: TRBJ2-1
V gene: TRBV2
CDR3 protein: ASSEPTDIYNEQF

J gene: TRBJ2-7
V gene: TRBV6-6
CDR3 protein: ASSPRAGGLSYEQY

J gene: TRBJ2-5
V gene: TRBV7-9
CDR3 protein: ASSLQTSGGIQETQY

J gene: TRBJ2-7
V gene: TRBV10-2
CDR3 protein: ASTIYTDRGSYEQY

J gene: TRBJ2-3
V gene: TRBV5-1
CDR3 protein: ASSLRRSGRSTDTQY